The 5 T cell receptor beta chains reported below all come from one sample, sequenced in a study of blood T cell repertoires in COVID-19. TCRdb's table, derived via immunoSEQ multiplex PCR, lists solely in-frame clones and lacks some. This table has 300,000 to 350,000 clones, roughly 89% appearing once. The material sequenced was peripheral blood. The receptors stem from a man aged 30 to 45 with COVID-19, enrolled during active disease.

The chain couples TRBV28 to TRBJ2-3; 9 bases are shared with TRBD1. Trimming cost V 5 bases and J 5 bases; bases outside gene matches: 11. The CDR3 covers 16 residues. The germline V gene has CDR1 MDHEN and CDR2 SYDVKM. This CDR3 is CASSPTQGAIKDTQYF. The CDR3 DNA sequence: TGTGCCAGCAGTCCGACACAGGGGGCGATTAAAGATACGCAGTATTTT.

The chain employs TRBV10-3 and TRBJ1-6; 9 nucleotides line up with TRBD1. The trim removed 6 bases at V and 6 bases at J, leaving 6 bases unmatched. Germline V gene lookup returns CDR1 ENHRY and CDR2 SYGVKD. The CDR3 totals 15 residues. This chain's CDR3 is CAIRTGTGSNSPLHF. The CDR3 region has the DNA TGTGCCATCAGGACCGGGACAGGGTCTAATTCACCCCTCCACTTT.

The V gene is TRBV4-3, the J gene TRBJ2-2; TRBD1 matches at 7 bases. The CDR3 contains 16 residues. Unmatched junction bases numbered 8, after V lost 3 bases and J lost 4 bases. Germline assignment: CDR1 LGHNA and CDR2 YSLEER. Here the CDR3 reads CASSQGTARGTGELFF. The CDR3 DNA follows: TGCGCCAGCAGCCAGGGGACAGCGAGGGGCACCGGGGAGCTGTTTTTT.

The CDR3 DNA sequence: TGTGCCAGCAAAAGGGACAGGGGCCGGAACACTGAAGCTTTCTTT. Amino acid sequence: CASKRDRGRNTEAFF. J is TRBJ1-1 and V is TRBV27, with 10 nucleotides matching TRBD1. V lost 7 bases to trimming and J lost 1 base; unmatched junction nucleotides: 6. Germline CDR1 reads MNHEY; CDR2 reads SMNVEV (reference sequence). CDR3 size: 15 residues.

This chain links TRBV2 with TRBJ2-4; 9 bases match TRBD2. The V segment lost 4 bases and the J segment 8 bases; nucleotides outside the gene matches: 3. This CDR3 comprises 13 residues. Germline CDR1 and CDR2: SNHLY and FYNNEI. This CDR3 is CASSGSGRHIQYF. For the CDR3, the DNA is TGTGCCAGCAGTGGTAGCGGGAGACACATTCAGTACTTC.